This T cell receptor (beta chain) is from a study of T cell clonality in common variable immunodeficiency (dated by TCRdb to between 2015 and 2017). In its sample, this clone was seen many times. The target of this receptor is not known. Read sequence stops 3 residues before the CDR3 end, and the germline J gene provides the missing end. CVID samples and control samples contributed equivalent amounts of genomic DNA as sequencing input. For every sample, a 60 bp segment covering the rearranged TCRbeta CDR3 region was amplified and then sequenced. The immunoSEQ assay, a bias-corrected multiplex PCR with high-throughput sequencing, was employed for TCRbeta amplification. The authors' pipeline ran thus. Every unique nucleotide sequence was considered a clone and was annotated with V, D and J genes, copy number and frequency. Sequences were labeled productive if in frame, and non-productive if out of frame or containing stop codons. As previously described, clonality was computed from Shannon's entropy. The predicted amino acid sequences of productive clones were used to derive mean CDR3 Kyte-Doolittle hydropathy. Hierarchical clustering of scaled V gene usage was performed with the R hclust function using Manhattan distance and complete linkage. Clone sharing by CDR3 amino acid sequence was assessed by resampling 12 repertoires per group over 100 rounds. The repertoires were searched for approximately 70 published EBV-specific and 245 published CMV-specific TCRbeta sequences. Analysis left out a couple of CVID samples that produced under 10,000 sequences, so fewer than 50 CVID repertoires remained. TCRdb provides this immuneACCESS table in a form limited to in-frame rearrangements. Some clones are lacking; in checked studies, under half of them reflect an unresolved V gene, and why the rest are absent is not known. Clone size and V and J calls were adopted from that table, with D and trimming inferred from the DNA. In this sample, 35,000 to 50,000 clones appear, none counted once only. Less than 2.5% of the sample is held by the ten biggest clonotypes.

What the work shows at the level of the full study, not this receptor alone: According to the authors, figuring out what caused the increased clonality in CVID would require sequencing the repertoires of T cell subpopulations. CVID subjects shared fewer TCRbeta clones with each other than healthy controls did (p < 0.0001). Correlations of repertoire features with clinical complications were constrained by heterogeneity among patients within the CVID cohort. TCRbeta clonality was higher in CVID subjects than in healthy controls (t-test p = 0.018), and the increase was most characteristic of about a third of subjects. CVID TCRbeta sequences reportedly showed fewer deletions and N-nucleotide insertions and lacked highly modified clones with 13 or more V deletions. Even though DNA input was equal, the average per sample came to 65,000 to 100,000 unique sequences for controls compared with around 33,000 for CVID samples.

CDR1 and CDR2 are read off the germline V gene as SGHVS and FQNEAQ. For this chain, trimming is 5 bases at the V end and 2 bases at the J end, and the number of junction bases without a gene match is 12. CDR3 length: 16 amino acids, cysteine to phenylalanine. Of the CDR3's DNA, 39 bases were read; they are in frame from base 1. Most of the CVID patients and most of the healthy controls were of Caucasian heritage. Heparinized peripheral whole blood samples of about 5 to 8.5 ml were obtained from each donor. Genomic DNA from adults with common variable immune deficiency (CVID) and from healthy adult controls was used to sequence TCRbeta CDR3 repertoires. A total of some 22 healthy adult volunteers (about twelve female and ten or so male; age range about 23 to 75 years, mean age about 35) were included in the control group. Diluted blood was subjected to density centrifugation over Hypaque 1077 or Ficoll-Paque for isolation of peripheral blood mononuclear cells. Genomic DNA was obtained from unsorted mononuclear cells using either Qiagen column purification or a centrifugation-based method.

The chain couples TRBV7-8 to TRBJ2-7; 7 bases in the middle match TRBD1. The clonotype was recovered from a person aged 18 to 70 in good health. Sequencing was carried out using peripheral blood mononuclear cells. The CDR3 corresponds to CASSQRGQALTYEQYF. The part of the CDR3 DNA that was read is TGTGCCAGCAGCCAAAGGGGGCAGGCGCTAACCTACGAG. The reference TRBV7-8 and TRBJ2-7 proteins fill in what lies around the CDR3, so the full variable domain reads GAGVSQSPRYKVAKRGQDVALRCDPISGHVSLFWYQQALGQGPEFLTYFQNEAQLDKSGLPSDRFFAERPEGSVSTLKIQRTQQEDSAVYLCASSQRGQALTYEQYFGPGTRLTVT.